This T cell receptor (beta chain) was recovered during a study of preoperative IRX-2 immunotherapy in early breast cancer. Treatment in this sample: preoperative locoregional IRX-2 cytokine immunotherapy. Preoperative locoregional IRX-2 cytokine immunotherapy was tested in the phase Ib source study. V dropped 0 bases and J dropped 3 bases, with 9 bases sitting between them. The CDR3 consists of 14 residues. Germline V CDR1 and CDR2: LGHNA, YNFKEQ. The protocol was immunoSEQ multiplex PCR, while the TCRdb copy is restricted to in-frame clones and leaves out a portion. The repertoire consists of over 55,000 clones, with approximately 93% occurring once and the leading ten covering under 2%.

The genes are TRBV4-2 and TRBJ2-7, with D tentatively TRBD1 or TRBD2 (5 bases each). The origin of this receptor is a human donor with breast cancer. This specimen was acquired from a patient treated with IRX-2 immunotherapy. The CDR3 DNA is TGTGCCAGCAGCCAAGAGGGACGCTACTACGAGCAGTACTTC. It translates to CASSQEGRYYEQYF.